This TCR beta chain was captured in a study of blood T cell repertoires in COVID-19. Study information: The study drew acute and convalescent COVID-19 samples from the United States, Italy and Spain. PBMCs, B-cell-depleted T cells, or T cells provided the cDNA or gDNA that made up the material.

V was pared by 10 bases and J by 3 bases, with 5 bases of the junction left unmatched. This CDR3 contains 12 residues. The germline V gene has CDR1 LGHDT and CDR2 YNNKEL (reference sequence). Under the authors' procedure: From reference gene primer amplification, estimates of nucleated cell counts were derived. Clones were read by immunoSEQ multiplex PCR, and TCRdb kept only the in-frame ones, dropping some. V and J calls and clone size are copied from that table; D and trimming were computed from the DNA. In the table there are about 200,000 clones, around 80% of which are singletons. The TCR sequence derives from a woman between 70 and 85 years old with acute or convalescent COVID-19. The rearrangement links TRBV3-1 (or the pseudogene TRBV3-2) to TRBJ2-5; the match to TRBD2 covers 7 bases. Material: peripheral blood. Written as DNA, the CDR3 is TGTGCCATCTCTAGCGGTGAAGAGACCCAGTACTTC. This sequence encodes CAISSGEETQYF.